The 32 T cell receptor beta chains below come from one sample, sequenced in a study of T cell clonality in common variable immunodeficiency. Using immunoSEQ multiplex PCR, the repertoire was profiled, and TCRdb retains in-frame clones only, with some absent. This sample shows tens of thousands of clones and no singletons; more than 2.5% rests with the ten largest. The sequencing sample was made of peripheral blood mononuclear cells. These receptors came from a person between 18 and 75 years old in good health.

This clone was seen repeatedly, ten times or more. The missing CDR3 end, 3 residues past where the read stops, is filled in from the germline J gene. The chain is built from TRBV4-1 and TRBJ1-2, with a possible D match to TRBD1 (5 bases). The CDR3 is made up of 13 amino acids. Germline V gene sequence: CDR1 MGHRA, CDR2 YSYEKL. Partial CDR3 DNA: TGCGCCAGCAGCCAAGATAAGGGGCTCGGC. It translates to CASSQDKGLG. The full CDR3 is CASSQDKGLGYTF.

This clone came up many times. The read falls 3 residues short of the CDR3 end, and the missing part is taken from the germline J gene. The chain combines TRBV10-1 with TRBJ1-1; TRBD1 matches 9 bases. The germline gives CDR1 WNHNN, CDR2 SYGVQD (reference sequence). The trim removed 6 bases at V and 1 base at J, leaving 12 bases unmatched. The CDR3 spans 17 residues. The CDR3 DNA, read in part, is TGCGCCAGCAGCCCCGGATACAGGGGGCTCGGGAACACTGAA. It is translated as CASSPGYRGLGNTE. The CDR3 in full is CASSPGYRGLGNTEAFF.

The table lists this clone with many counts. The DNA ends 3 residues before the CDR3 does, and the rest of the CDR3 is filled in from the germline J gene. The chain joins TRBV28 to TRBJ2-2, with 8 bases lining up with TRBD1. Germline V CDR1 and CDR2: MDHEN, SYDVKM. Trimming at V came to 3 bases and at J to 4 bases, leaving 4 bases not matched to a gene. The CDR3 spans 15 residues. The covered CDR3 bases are TGTGCCAGCAGTTTTGACAGGGGTGGCACCGGGGAG. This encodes CASSFDRGGTGE. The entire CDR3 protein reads CASSFDRGGTGELFF.

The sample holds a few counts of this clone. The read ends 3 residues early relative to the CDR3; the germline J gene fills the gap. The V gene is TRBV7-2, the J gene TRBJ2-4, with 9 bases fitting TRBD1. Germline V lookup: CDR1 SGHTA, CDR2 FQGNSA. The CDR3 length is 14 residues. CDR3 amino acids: CASSLDRGAYGQYF. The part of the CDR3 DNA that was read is TGTGCCAGCAGCTTGGACAGGGGAGCCTATGGT.

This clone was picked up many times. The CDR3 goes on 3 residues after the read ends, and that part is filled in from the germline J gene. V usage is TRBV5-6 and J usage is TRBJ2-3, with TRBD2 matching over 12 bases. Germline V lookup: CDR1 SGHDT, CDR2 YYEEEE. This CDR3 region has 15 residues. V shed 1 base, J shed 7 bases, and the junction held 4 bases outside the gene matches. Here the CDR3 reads CASSLRTSGVYTQYF. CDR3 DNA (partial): TGTGCCAGCAGCTTGAGGACTAGCGGGGTGTATACG.

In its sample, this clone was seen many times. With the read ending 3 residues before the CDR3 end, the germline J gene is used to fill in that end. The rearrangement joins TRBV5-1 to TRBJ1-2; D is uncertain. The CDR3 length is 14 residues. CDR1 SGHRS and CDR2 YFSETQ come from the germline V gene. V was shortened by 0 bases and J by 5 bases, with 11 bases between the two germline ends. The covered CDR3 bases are TGCGCCAGCAGCTTGGCTAGTCCGCGGTATGGC. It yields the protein CASSLASPRYG. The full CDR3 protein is CASSLASPRYGYTF.

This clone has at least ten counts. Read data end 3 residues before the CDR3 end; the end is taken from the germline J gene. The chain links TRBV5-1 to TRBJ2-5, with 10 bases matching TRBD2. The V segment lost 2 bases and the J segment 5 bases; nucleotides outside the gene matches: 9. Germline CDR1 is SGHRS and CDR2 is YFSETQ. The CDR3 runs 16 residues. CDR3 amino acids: CASSLTPGTSVETQYF. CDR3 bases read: TGCGCCAGCAGCTTAACCCCCGGGACTAGCGTGGAGACC.

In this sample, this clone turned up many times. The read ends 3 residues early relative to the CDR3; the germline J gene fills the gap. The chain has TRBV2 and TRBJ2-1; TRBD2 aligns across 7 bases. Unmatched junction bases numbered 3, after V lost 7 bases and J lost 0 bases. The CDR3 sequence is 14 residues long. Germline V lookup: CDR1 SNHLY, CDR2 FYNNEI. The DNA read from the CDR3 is TGTGCCAGCAAAACGGGGGGCTCCTACAATGAG. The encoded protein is CASKTGGSYNE. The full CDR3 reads CASKTGGSYNEQFF.

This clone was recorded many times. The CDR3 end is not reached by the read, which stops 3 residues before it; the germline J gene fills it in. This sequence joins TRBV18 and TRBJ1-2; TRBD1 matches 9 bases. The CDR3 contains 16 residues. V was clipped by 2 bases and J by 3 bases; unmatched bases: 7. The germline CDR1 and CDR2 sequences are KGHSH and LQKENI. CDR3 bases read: TGTGCCAGCTCACCAAATACAGGGGGCGTAGACTATGGC. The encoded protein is CASSPNTGGVDYG. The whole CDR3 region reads CASSPNTGGVDYGYTF.

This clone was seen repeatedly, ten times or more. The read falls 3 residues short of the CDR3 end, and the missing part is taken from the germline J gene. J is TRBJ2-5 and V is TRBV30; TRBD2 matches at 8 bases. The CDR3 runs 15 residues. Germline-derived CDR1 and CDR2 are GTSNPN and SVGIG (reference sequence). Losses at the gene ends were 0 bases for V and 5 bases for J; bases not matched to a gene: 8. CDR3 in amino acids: CAWSVGAGVQETQYF. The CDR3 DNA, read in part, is TGTGCCTGGAGTGTCGGAGCGGGAGTCCAGGAGACC.

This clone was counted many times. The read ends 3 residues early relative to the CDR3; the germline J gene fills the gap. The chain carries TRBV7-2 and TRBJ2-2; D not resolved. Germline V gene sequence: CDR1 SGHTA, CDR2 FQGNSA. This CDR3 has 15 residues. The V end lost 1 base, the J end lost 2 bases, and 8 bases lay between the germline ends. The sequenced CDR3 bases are TGTGCCAGCAGCTTAGTAACAGTTAACACCGGGGAG. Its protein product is CASSLVTVNTGE. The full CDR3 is CASSLVTVNTGELFF.

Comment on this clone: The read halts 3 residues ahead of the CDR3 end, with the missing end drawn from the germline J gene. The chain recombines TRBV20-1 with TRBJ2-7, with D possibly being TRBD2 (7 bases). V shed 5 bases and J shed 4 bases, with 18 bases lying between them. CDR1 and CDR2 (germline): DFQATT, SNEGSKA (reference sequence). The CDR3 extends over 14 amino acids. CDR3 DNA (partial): TGCAGTGCTCAGAAGGGGGAGGGCCCGTACGAG. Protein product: CSAQKGEGPYE. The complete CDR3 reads CSAQKGEGPYEQYF.

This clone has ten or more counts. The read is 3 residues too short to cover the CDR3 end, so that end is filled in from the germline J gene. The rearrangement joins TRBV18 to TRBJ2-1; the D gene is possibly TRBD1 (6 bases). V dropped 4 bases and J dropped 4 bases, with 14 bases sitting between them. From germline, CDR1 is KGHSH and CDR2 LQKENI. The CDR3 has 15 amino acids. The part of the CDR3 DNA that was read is TGTGCCAGCTCACGGAGGACAGAGACTTACAATGAG. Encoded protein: CASSRRTETYNE. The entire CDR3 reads CASSRRTETYNEQFF.

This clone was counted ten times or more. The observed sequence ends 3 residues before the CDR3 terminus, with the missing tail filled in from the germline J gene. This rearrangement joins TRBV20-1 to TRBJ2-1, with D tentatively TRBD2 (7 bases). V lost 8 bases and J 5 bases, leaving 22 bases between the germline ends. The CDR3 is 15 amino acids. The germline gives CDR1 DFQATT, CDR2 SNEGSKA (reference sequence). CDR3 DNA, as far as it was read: TGCAGTTCACTAGACCCAGCGGGGACACACAATGAG. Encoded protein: CSSLDPAGTHNE. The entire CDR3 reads CSSLDPAGTHNEQFF.

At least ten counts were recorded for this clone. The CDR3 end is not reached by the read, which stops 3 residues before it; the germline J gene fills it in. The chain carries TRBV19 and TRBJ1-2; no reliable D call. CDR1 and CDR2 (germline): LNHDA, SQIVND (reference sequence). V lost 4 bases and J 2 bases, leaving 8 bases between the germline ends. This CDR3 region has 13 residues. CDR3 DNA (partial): TGTGCCAGTAGTAGCGGCCGAAACTATGGC. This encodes CASSSGRNYG. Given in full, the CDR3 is CASSSGRNYGYTF.

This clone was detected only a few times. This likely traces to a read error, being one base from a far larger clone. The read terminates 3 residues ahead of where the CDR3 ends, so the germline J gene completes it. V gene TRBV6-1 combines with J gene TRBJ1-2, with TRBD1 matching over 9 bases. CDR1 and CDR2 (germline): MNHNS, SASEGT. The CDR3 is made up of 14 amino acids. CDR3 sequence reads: CASNEGTGFYGYTF. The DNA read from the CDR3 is TGTGCCAGCAATGAAGGGACAGGGTTTTATGGC.

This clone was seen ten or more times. The CDR3 sequence: CSARVGQGTGTYEQYF. Partial CDR3 DNA: TGCAGTGCTAGAGTTGGACAGGGTACGGGAACCTACGAG. This chain uses TRBV20-1 with TRBJ2-7, with TRBD1 matching over 8 bases. The CDR3 end lies 3 residues beyond the end of the read and is filled in from the germline J gene. Germline CDR1 DFQATT, CDR2 SNEGSKA (reference sequence). Trimming at V came to 1 base and at J to 2 bases, leaving 10 bases not matched to a gene. The CDR3 sequence is 16 residues long.

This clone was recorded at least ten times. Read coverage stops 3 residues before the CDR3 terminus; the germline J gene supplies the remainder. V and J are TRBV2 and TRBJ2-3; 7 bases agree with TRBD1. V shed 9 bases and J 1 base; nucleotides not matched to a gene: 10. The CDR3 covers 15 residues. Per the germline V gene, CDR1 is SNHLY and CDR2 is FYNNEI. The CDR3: CARNTGTARTDTQYF. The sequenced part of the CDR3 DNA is TGTGCCAGAAACACCGGGACAGCCCGCACAGATACG. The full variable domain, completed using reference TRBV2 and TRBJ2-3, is EPEVTQTPSHQVTQMGQEVILRCVPISNHLYFYWYRQILGQKVEFLVSFYNNEISEKSEIFDDQFSVERPDGSNFTLKIRSTKLEDSAMYFCARNTGTARTDTQYFGPGTRLTVL.

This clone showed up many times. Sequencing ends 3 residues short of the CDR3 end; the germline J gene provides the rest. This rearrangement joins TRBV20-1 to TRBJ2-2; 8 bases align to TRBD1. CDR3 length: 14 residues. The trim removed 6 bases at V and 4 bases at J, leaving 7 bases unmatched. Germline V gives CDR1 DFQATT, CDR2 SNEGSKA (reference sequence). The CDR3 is CSAPRQGPTGELFF. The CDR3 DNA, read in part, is TGCAGTGCCCCCCGACAGGGGCCCACCGGGGAG.

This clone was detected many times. The CDR3 DNA, read in part, is TGCAGTGCTAGACCCCTAGCGGGAGGTTCCTACAATGAG. Protein: CSARPLAGGSYNE. The whole CDR3 sequence is CSARPLAGGSYNEQFF. The chain has TRBV20-1 and TRBJ2-1, with 11 positions matching TRBD2. Read coverage stops 3 residues before the CDR3 terminus; the germline J gene supplies the remainder. V shed 2 bases, J shed 1 base, and the junction held 4 bases outside the gene matches. The germline gives CDR1 DFQATT, CDR2 SNEGSKA (reference sequence). CDR3 length: 16 amino acids.

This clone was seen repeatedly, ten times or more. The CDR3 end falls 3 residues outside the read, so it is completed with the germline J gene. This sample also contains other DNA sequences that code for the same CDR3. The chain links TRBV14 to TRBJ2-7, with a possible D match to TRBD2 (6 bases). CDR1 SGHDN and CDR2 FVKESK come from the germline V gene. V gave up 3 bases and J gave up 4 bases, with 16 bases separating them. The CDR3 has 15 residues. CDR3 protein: CASSQTGTPSYEQYF. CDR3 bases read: TGTGCCAGCAGCCAGACCGGGACTCCGTCTTACGAG.

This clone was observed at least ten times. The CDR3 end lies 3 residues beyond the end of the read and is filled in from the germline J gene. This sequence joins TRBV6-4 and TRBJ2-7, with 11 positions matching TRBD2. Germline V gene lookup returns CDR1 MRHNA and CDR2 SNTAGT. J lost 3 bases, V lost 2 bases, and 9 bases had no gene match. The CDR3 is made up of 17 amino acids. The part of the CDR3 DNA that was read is TGTGCCAGCAGTGACGGTAGGGGGACTAGCGGCATCTACGAG. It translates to CASSDGRGTSGIYE. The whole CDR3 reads CASSDGRGTSGIYEQYF.

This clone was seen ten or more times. Partial CDR3 DNA: TGTGCCAGCAGTGAAGCTGGGGTCTGGGGGCAAACCTCTGGAAACACC. Its translation is CASSEAGVWGQTSGNT. From start to end, the CDR3 is CASSEAGVWGQTSGNTIYF. The gene calls are TRBV6-1 and TRBJ1-3; D is possibly TRBD1 (6 bases). The read halts 3 residues ahead of the CDR3 end, with the missing end drawn from the germline J gene. The CDR3 contains 19 residues. Germline values: CDR1 MNHNS, CDR2 SASEGT. V lost 0 bases and J 0 bases, leaving 18 bases between the germline ends.

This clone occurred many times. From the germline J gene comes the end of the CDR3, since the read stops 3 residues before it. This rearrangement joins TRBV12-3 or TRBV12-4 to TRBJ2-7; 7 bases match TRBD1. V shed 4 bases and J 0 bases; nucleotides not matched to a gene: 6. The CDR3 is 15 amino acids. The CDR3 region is CASSSRGTASYEQYF. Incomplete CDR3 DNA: TGTGCCAGCAGTTCTAGAGGGACAGCCTCCTACGAG.

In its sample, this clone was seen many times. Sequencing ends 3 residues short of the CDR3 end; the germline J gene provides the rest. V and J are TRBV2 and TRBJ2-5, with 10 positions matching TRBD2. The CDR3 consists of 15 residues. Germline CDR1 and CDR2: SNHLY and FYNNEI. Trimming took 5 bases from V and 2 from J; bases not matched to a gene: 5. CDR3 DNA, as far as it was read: TGTGCCAGCAGTCCCTGGACTAGCGGTCAAGAGACC. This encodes CASSPWTSGQET. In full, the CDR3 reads CASSPWTSGQETQYF. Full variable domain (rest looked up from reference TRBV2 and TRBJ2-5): EPEVTQTPSHQVTQMGQEVILRCVPISNHLYFYWYRQILGQKVEFLVSFYNNEISEKSEIFDDQFSVERPDGSNFTLKIRSTKLEDSAMYFCASSPWTSGQETQYFGPGTRLLVL.

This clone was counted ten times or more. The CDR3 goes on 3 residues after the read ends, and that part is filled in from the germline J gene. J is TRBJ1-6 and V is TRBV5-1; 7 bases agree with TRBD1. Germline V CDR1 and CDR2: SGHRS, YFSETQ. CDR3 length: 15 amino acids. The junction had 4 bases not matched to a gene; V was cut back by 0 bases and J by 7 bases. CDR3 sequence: CASSLGTGLNSPLHF. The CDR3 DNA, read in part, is TGCGCCAGCAGCTTGGGGACAGGTTTGAATTCACCC. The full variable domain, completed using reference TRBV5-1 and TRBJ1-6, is KAGVTQTPRYLIKTRGQQVTLSCSPISGHRSVSWYQQTPGQGLQFLFEYFSETQRNKGNFPGRFSGRQFSNSRSEMNVSTLELGDSALYLCASSLGTGLNSPLHFGNGTRLTVT.

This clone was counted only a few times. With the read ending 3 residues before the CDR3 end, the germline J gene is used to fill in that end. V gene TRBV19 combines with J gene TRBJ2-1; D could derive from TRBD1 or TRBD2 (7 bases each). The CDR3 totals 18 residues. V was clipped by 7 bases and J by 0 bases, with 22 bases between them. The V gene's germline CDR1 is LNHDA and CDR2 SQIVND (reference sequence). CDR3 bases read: TGTGCCAGTAAGGACAGGAGGGGGGAGGGGAGCTCCTACAATGAG. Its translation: CASKDRRGEGSSYNE. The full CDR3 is CASKDRRGEGSSYNEQFF.

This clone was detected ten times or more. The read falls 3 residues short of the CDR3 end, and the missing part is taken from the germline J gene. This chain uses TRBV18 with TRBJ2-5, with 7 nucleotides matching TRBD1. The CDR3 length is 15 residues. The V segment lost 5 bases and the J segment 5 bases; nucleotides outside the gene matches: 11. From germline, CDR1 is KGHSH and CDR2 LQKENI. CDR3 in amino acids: CASSSNKGQTETQYF. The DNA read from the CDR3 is TGTGCCAGCTCATCGAATAAGGGACAGACCGAGACC.

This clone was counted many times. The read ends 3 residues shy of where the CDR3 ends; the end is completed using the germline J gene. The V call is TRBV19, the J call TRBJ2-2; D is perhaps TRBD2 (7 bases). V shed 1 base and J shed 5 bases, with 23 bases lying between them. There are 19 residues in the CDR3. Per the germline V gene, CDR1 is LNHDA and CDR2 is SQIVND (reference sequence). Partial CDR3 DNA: TGTGCCAGTAGTATAGGTCTTAGGGGGGGCGCGTTCATAACCGGGGAG. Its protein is CASSIGLRGGAFITGE. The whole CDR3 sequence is CASSIGLRGGAFITGELFF.

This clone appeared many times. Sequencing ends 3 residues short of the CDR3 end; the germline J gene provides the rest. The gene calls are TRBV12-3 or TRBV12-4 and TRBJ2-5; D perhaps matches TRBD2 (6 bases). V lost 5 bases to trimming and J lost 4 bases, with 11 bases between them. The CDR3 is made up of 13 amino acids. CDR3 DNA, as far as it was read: TGTGCCAGCAGTCCCGGGGGTGGAGAGACC. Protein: CASSPGGGET. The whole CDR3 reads CASSPGGGETQYF.

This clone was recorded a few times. The CDR3 reads CASSQDRLLPKRPQHF. Partial CDR3 DNA: TGTGCCAGCAGTCAGGACAGACTTCTCCCCAAACGGCCC. The chain is built from TRBV2 and TRBJ1-5, with a possible D match to TRBD1 (6 bases). The read ends 3 residues shy of where the CDR3 ends; the end is completed using the germline J gene. Germline V gene lookup returns CDR1 SNHLY and CDR2 FYNNEI. The CDR3 loop spans 16 amino acids. V was clipped by 5 bases and J by 9 bases, with 23 bases between them.

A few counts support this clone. CDR3 protein: CASSERGSGRVNTGELFF. Incomplete CDR3 DNA: TGTGCCAGCAGTGAAAGAGGTAGCGGGAGGGTTAACACCGGGGAG. This chain connects TRBV2 to TRBJ2-2, with TRBD2 identical over 11 bases. The CDR3 goes on 3 residues after the read ends, and that part is filled in from the germline J gene. J gave up 2 bases and V 2 bases, and 7 bases lay outside the gene matches. The CDR3 runs 18 residues. From germline, CDR1 is SNHLY and CDR2 FYNNEI.